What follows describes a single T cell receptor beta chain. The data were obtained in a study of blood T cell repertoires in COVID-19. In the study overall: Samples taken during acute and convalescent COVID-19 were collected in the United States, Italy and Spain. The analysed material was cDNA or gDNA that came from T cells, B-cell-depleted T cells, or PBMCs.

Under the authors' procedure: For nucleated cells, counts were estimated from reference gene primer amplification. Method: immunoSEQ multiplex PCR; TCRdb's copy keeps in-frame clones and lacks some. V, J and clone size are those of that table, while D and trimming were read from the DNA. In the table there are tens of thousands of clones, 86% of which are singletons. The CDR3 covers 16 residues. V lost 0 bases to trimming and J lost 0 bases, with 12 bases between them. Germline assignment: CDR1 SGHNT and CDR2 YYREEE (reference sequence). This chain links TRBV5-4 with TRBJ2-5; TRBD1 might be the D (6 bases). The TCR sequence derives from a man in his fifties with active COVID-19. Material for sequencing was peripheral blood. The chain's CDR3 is CASSLDPNRDQETQYF. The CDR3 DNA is TGTGCCAGCAGCTTGGACCCCAACAGGGACCAAGAGACCCAGTACTTC.